These T cell receptor beta chains were read from a single sample in a study of shared clonotypes between healthy human individuals. Using immunoSEQ multiplex PCR, the repertoire was profiled, and TCRdb retains in-frame clones only, with some absent. The table records more than 500,000 clones, about 96% of them present only once. The sequenced material came from naive CD4+ T cells sorted from blood. Receptors originate from a woman aged 25 to 39 in good health. The CDR3 runs from the conserved cysteine through the conserved F or W. Only part of the rows carry a size: once, few, many, or a class if the clone is expanded.

j_call clone_size v_call cdr3_aa
TRBJ2-5 . TRBV6-1 CASSGAGMTETQYF
. . TRBV29-1 CSVVSAAALEQYF
TRBJ2-7 . TRBV13 CASSLEGGRPVGDEQYF
TRBJ2-5 . TRBV4-2 CASSQPDRFQETQYF
TRBJ2-1 . TRBV14 CASSQVLKLAGVGEQFF
TRBJ2-2 . TRBV19 CASSWDSNTGELFF
TRBJ2-3 . TRBV28 CASSLTGGRRDTQYF
TRBJ1-5 few TRBV15 CATSRDFDQPQHF
TRBJ1-1 . TRBV27 CASRPTGGRTEAFF
TRBJ2-6 . TRBV7-8 CASSSRTVTSGANVLTF
TRBJ2-5 . TRBV7-9 CASSPTGTGTETQYF
. . TRBV30 CAWKTGNYEQYF
TRBJ2-2 . TRBV7-3 CASSPSSTGELFF
TRBJ2-7 . TRBV19 CASSSGETYEQYF
TRBJ1-5 once TRBV30 CAWSAGEDQPQHF
TRBJ1-6 . TRBV10-3 CAISESSDNSPLHF
TRBJ2-7 . TRBV19 CASSVTGSSYEQYF
TRBJ1-2 . TRBV5-1 CASSFDPMDYGYTF
TRBJ2-5 . TRBV28 CASSSATEETQYF
TRBJ2-3 . TRBV7-3 CASSSSDTQYF